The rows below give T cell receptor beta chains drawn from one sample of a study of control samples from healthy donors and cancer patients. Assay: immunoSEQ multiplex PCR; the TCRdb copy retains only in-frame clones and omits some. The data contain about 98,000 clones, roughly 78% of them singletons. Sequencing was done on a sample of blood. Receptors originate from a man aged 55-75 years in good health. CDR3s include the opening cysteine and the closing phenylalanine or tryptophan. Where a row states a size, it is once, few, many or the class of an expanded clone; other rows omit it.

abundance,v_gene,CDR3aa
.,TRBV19,CASMGDRDRVTSYNEQFF
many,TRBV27,CASSRQGVSPLHF
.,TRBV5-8,CASSRPTSGTNTGELFF
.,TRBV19,CASSTPRLHAPGLVYNEQFF
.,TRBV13,CASSLWTGDTETQYF
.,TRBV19,CASTSTGSSYNSPLHF
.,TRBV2,CASSDLVDFQGRQPQHF
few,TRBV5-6,CASSLGTGLNTEAFF
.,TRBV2,CASSGLADEQFF
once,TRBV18,CASYPGLGGTEAFF
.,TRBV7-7,CASSATLGREGGELFF
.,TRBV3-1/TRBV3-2,CASSQAWNREVNSYNSPLHF
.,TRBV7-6,CASSLGTAQETQYF
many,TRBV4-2,CASSHGAGQGNEKLFF
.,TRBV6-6,CASSYSGATHQETQYF
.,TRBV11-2,CASSPQGGYLNNEQFF
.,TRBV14,CASRPRTFQGGVMNTEAFF
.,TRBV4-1,CASSQEGQGIYGYTF
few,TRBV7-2,CASSGAGAKNIQYF
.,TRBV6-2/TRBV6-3,CASSYHRGSGNQPQHF
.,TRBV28,CASSLGSYEQYF
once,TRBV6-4,CASSEYRNTGELFF
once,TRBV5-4,CASSQGPSREQYF
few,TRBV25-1,CASRDSTGGYTF
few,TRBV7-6,CASSLSRTANLLGYTF
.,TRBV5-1,CASMDLGTDRELFF
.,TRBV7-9,CASREIAGGGNTIYF
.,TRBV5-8,CASSFRGAGGLYNEQFF
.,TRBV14,CASSPSQLYETQYF
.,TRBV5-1,CASSGDRENYEQYF
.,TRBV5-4,CASSHDGGSGETQYF